This T cell receptor beta chain originates from a study of CD8+ T cells in alopecia areata. Study results and limitations: Scalp samples also yield sequences of resident alphabeta T cells from normal skin.

After removal of 0 bases from V and 6 bases from J, the junction contained 3 bases not matched to a gene. Germline lookup yields CDR1 LGHNA and CDR2 YNLKQL (reference sequence). The CDR3 extends over 15 amino acids. Points on this clone: Antigen specificity is unknown. The listed genes are named as in mouse. Coverage ceases 4 residues before the CDR3 finishes, and the germline J gene fills in the end.

RNA was extracted and reverse transcribed into cDNA as the sequencing template. Assay: immunoSEQ multiplex PCR; the TCRdb copy retains only in-frame clones and omits some. The sample is made up of under 350,000 clones, none counted only once. Pooled cutaneous lymph node cells were sorted using CD4, CD8alpha, NKG2D, NKG2ACE and other markers. What was sequenced was CD4+ T cells sorted from a lymph node. This receptor was taken from a C3H/HeJ mouse with alopecia areata. The MHC haplotype recorded for the strain is H2-k. The chain recombines TRBV5 with TRBJ2-1; 9 nucleotides align to TRBD1. CDR3 residues: CASSQEQGAFAEQFF. The DNA read from the CDR3 is TGTGCCAGCAGCCAAGAACAGGGGGCGTTTGCT.